The clone carrying this T cell receptor beta chain was observed a handful of times. Treatment indicated: oral pan-JAK inhibitor, 5-10 mg twice daily. These data come from a study of CD8+ T cells in alopecia areata. Reverse transcription of extracted RNA yielded cDNA, which provided the sequencing template. Some clones are missing from TCRdb's copy, which holds only in-frame ones; the method was immunoSEQ multiplex PCR. The repertoire holds around 150,000 clones, with around 82% as singletons. The CDR3 loop spans 14 amino acids. Germline CDR1 is SGHRS and CDR2 is YFSETQ. The V gene is TRBV5-1, the J gene TRBJ2-5, with a possible D match to TRBD1 (5 bases). The better agreement between TRBJ2-7 and the DNA end casts doubt on the J call. The sequence derives from a human donor with alopecia areata. The sample consisted of CD8+ T cells sorted from blood, taken at week 4, from a patient treated with tofacitinib. CDR3 protein: CASSLVSGIHEQYF. The CDR3 bases are TGCGCCAGCAGCTTGGTGTCAGGGATCCACGAGCAGTACTTC.